This T cell receptor (beta chain) was recovered during a study of blood T cell repertoires in COVID-19. Study summary: The United States, Italy and Spain supplied acute and convalescent COVID-19 samples. T cells, B-cell-depleted T cells, or PBMCs provided the cDNA or gDNA that served as material.

The ends were cut back, 1 base at V and 2 bases at J, with 8 bases in the middle. There are 14 residues in the CDR3. The germline V gene has CDR1 LGHDT and CDR2 YNNKEL (reference sequence). Original processing methods: Amplification with reference gene primers provided the estimates of nucleated cell counts. Produced via immunoSEQ multiplex PCR; TCRdb's table is partial and in-frame only. V and J calls and clone size are given by that table; D and trimming were obtained from the DNA. The sample records fewer than 250,000 clones, 75% to 90% being singletons. The TCR originated in a woman aged 70-85 years with active or convalescent COVID-19. Sequencing used peripheral blood. The chain uses TRBV3-1 (or the pseudogene TRBV3-2) and TRBJ1-2; possible D gene TRBD1, 6 bases. The CDR3 coding sequence is TGTGCCAGCAGCCAAGCGGGACAAAACTATGGCTACACCTTC. Translating gives CASSQAGQNYGYTF.